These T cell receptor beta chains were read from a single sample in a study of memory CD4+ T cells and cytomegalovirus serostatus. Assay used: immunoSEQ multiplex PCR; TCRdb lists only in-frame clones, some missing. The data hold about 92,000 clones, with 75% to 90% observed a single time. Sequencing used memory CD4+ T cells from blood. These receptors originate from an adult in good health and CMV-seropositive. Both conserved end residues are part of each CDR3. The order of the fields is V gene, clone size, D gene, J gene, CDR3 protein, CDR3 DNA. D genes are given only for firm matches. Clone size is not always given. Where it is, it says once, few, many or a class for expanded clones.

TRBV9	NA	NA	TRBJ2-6	CASSAVVAGRSGANVLTF	TGTGCCAGCAGCGCGGTGGTGGCGGGTCGCTCTGGGGCCAACGTCCTGACTTTC
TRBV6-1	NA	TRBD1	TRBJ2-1	CASSDTGQVYNEQFF	TGTGCCAGCAGTGATACAGGACAGGTATACAATGAGCAGTTCTTC
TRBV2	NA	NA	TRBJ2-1	CASRKETSYNEQFF	TGTGCCAGCAGGAAGGAAACCTCCTACAATGAGCAGTTCTTC
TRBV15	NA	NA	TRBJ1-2	CATSRGSGDGYTF	TGTGCCACCAGCAGAGGATCGGGGGACGGCTACACCTTC
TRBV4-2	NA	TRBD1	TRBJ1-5	CASSQLGTGGSQPQHF	TGTGCCAGCAGCCAACTTGGGACAGGGGGTAGCCAGCCCCAGCATTTT
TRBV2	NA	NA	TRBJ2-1	CASREQPSYNEQFF	TGTGCCAGCAGGGAGCAGCCCTCCTACAATGAGCAGTTCTTC
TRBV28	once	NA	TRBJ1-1	CASIRGGDTEAFF	TGTGCCAGCATTAGAGGGGGGGACACTGAAGCTTTCTTT
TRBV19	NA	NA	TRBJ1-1	CASSWQGLNTEAFF	TGTGCCAGTAGTTGGCAGGGGCTCAACACTGAAGCTTTCTTT
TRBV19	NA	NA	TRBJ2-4	CASSISSAKNIQYF	TGTGCCAGTAGTATTAGTTCCGCCAAAAACATTCAGTACTTC
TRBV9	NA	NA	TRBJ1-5	CASSSRDSNQPQHF	TGTGCCAGCAGCAGCCGGGACTCCAATCAGCCCCAGCATTTT
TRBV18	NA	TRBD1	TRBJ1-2	CASSPGQGGGYTF	TGTGCCAGCTCACCCGGACAGGGTGGGGGCTACACCTTC
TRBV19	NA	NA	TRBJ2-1	CASSIQGSDNEQFF	TGTGCCAGTAGTATACAGGGATCAGACAATGAGCAGTTCTTC
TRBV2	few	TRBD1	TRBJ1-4	CASTQLDRMNEKLFF	TGTGCCAGCACCCAGCTGGACAGGATGAATGAAAAACTGTTTTTT
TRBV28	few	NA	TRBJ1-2	CASSFGRGSQRYGYTF	TGTGCCAGCAGTTTTGGGAGGGGATCTCAGCGATATGGCTACACCTTC
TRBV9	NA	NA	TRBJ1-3	CASSRGPSSGNTIYF	TGTGCCAGCAGCCGGGGACCGAGCTCTGGAAACACCATATATTTT
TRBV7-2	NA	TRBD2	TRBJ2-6	CASSLGGGNGANVLTF	TGTGCCAGCAGCTTAGGCGGGGGGAATGGGGCCAACGTCCTGACTTTC
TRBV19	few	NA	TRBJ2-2	CASRSGGPNTGELFF	TGTGCCAGTAGGTCCGGGGGCCCGAACACCGGGGAGCTGTTTTTT
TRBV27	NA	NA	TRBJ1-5	CASSLSGWDQGQPQHF	TGTGCCAGCAGTTTAAGCGGTTGGGACCAGGGACAGCCCCAGCATTTT
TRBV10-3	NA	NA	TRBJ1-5	CAISESESNQPQHF	TGTGCCATCAGTGAGTCCGAAAGCAATCAGCCCCAGCATTTT
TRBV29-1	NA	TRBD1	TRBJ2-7	CSVGGQGAYEQYF	TGCAGCGTTGGGGGACAGGGGGCGTACGAGCAGTACTTC
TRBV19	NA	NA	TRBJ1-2	CASTSGDYGYTF	TGTGCCAGTACCTCAGGGGACTATGGCTACACCTTC
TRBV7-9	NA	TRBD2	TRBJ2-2	CASSSLAGGPGTGELFF	TGTGCCAGCAGCTCCCTAGCGGGAGGGCCGGGCACCGGGGAGCTGTTTTTT
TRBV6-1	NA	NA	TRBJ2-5	CASSGERGETQYF	TGTGCCAGCAGTGGGGAGAGGGGGGAGACCCAGTACTTC
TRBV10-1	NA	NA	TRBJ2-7	CASSDADRVDEQYF	TGCGCCAGCAGTGATGCGGACAGAGTCGACGAGCAGTACTTC
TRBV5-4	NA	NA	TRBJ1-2	CASSTPEGLGYTF	TGTGCCAGCAGCACTCCGGAGGGTTTGGGCTACACCTTC
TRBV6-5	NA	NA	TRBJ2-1	CASSGRHYEQFF	TGTGCCAGCAGTGGCAGGCATTATGAGCAGTTCTTC